Shown below are 15 T cell receptor beta chains from a single sample sequenced in a study of control samples from healthy donors and cancer patients. Assay: immunoSEQ multiplex PCR; the TCRdb copy retains only in-frame clones and omits some. Of 90,000 to 110,000 clones listed, approximately 90% are singletons. The sequenced sample was blood. The receptor set was obtained from a woman between 45 and 65 years old in good health.

The sample holds one count of this clone. The chain joins TRBV29-1 to TRBJ2-1; D uncertain. The CDR3 covers 14 residues. Germline lookup yields CDR1 SQVTM and CDR2 ANQGSEA. Between the trimmed V and J ends, which lost 7 bases and 7 bases, there was a span of 20 bases. As DNA, the CDR3 is TGCAGCGCCCGGAGAGTGAGGCAAGTAAATGAGCAGTTCTTC. Translating gives CSARRVRQVNEQFF.

The chain links TRBV29-1 to TRBJ2-3; 8 bases fit TRBD2. This CDR3 contains 21 residues. V shed 0 bases, J shed 2 bases, and the junction held 22 bases outside the gene matches. Germline CDR1 reads SQVTM; CDR2 reads ANQGSEA. CDR3: CSVEDQLGLGLSTTHTDTQYF. DNA for the CDR3: TGCAGCGTTGAAGATCAGTTGGGACTAGGACTTAGCACCACACACACAGATACGCAGTATTTT.

The chain couples TRBV4-2 to TRBJ1-1, with 8 bases lining up with TRBD1. Per the germline V gene, CDR1 is LGHNA and CDR2 is YNFKEQ. The CDR3 spans 15 residues. The trim removed 7 bases at V and 1 base at J, leaving 8 bases unmatched. The DNA of the CDR3 is TGTGCCAGCAAGCCGGCAGGGGGCACGAACACTGAAGCTTTCTTT. It yields the protein CASKPAGGTNTEAFF.

This sequence joins TRBV10-2 and TRBJ1-1; 9 bases agree with TRBD1. Germline V gene data show CDR1 as WSHSY and CDR2 as SAAADI. V lost 2 bases and J lost 6; bases outside the gene matches: 10. This CDR3 has 16 residues. Here the CDR3 reads CASSEPPGQGSPEAFF. The CDR3 DNA reads as TGCGCCAGCAGTGAGCCACCGGGACAGGGTTCCCCTGAAGCTTTCTTT.

This clone was counted a single time. The V call is TRBV7-9, the J call TRBJ1-4; unclear D gene. With 1 base removed from V and 8 bases from J, the gap between germline ends came to 8 bases. CDR1 is SEHNR, CDR2 FQNEAQ, per germline (reference sequence). The length of the CDR3 is 13 residues. DNA for the CDR3: TGTGCCAGCAGCTTAGGCGTATTAGAAAAACTGTTTTTT. Translated: CASSLGVLEKLFF.

The chain couples TRBV9 to TRBJ1-1; D perhaps matches TRBD1 (5 bases). The CDR3 covers 14 residues. Per the germline V gene, CDR1 is SGDLS and CDR2 is YYNGEE. V was cut by 0 bases and J by 6 bases, with 12 bases left in between. The CDR3 DNA reads as TGTGCCAGCAGCGTAGGACGGGGCCGGGCTGAAGCTTTCTTT. Protein sequence: CASSVGRGRAEAFF.

This clone appeared once. J is TRBJ1-2 and V is TRBV19, with 7 bases lining up with TRBD1. Germline assignment: CDR1 LNHDA and CDR2 SQIVND (reference sequence). The length of the CDR3 is 15 residues. V was pared by 1 base and J by 2 bases, with 4 bases of the junction left unmatched. CDR3 in DNA: TGTGCCAGTAGTATAGCTCAGGGGGGGAACTATGGCTACACCTTC. Amino acids: CASSIAQGGNYGYTF.

The J gene is TRBJ2-1, the V gene TRBV5-4; tentatively, D is TRBD2 (6 bases). With 1 base removed from V and 0 bases from J, the gap between germline ends came to 11 bases. This CDR3 contains 16 residues. CDR1 is SGHNT, CDR2 YYREEE, per germline (reference sequence). CDR3 DNA: TGTGCCAGCAGCTTGATGCGGGACTCCTCCTACAATGAGCAGTTCTTC. Translated, it gives CASSLMRDSSYNEQFF.

The J gene is TRBJ1-2, the V gene TRBV6-2 or TRBV6-3; no clear D gene. Germline V gives CDR1 MNHEY, CDR2 SVGEGT. Trimming left V 4 bases short and J 4 bases short, with 19 bases between. The CDR3 spans 16 residues. Here the CDR3 reads CASSSLTFQEGYGYTF. The CDR3 nucleotides read TGTGCCAGCAGTTCGCTGACCTTCCAGGAAGGCTATGGCTACACCTTC.

The chain recombines TRBV7-9 with TRBJ1-2; no clear D gene. CDR3 length equals 13 residues. The germline V and J ends were trimmed by 0 bases and 8 bases, with 10 bases remaining between them. CDR1 and CDR2 from the germline V gene are SEHNR and FQNEAQ (reference sequence). In DNA, the CDR3 is TGTGCCAGCAGCTTAGCCACCTTTGGGGGCTACACCTTC. This gives the protein CASSLATFGGYTF.

The chain combines TRBV5-1 with TRBJ2-5; 7 nucleotides align to TRBD1. Trimming at V came to 5 bases and at J to 4 bases, leaving 8 bases not matched to a gene. Per germline, CDR1 SGHRS and CDR2 YFSETQ. This CDR3 contains 14 residues. The CDR3 loop is CASSSRDSLETQYF. For the CDR3, the DNA is TGCGCCAGCAGTTCACGGGACAGCCTAGAGACCCAGTACTTC.

This sequence joins TRBV6-2 or TRBV6-3 and TRBJ2-2, with 7 bases matching TRBD1. Trimming cost V 2 bases and J 4 bases; bases outside gene matches: 7. The CDR3 spans 16 residues. The germline gives CDR1 MNHEY, CDR2 SVGEGT. The CDR3 reads CASSYTGVGPTGELFF. In nucleotides, the CDR3 is TGTGCCAGCAGTTACACAGGGGTAGGGCCCACCGGGGAGCTGTTTTTT.

The genes are TRBV27 and TRBJ1-1; TRBD1 might be the D (6 bases). The CDR3 covers 14 residues. Germline V gives CDR1 MNHEY, CDR2 SMNVEV (reference sequence). The germline V and J ends were trimmed by 5 bases and 2 bases, with 12 bases remaining between them. CDR3 region: CASSLQGLNTEAFF. CDR3 bases: TGTGCCAGCAGTCTACAGGGACTAAACACTGAAGCTTTCTTT.

V is TRBV5-8 and J is TRBJ1-5, with TRBD1 matching over 7 bases. Germline CDR1 is SGHTS and CDR2 is YDEGEE. V was clipped by 2 bases and J by 7 bases; unmatched bases: 9. The CDR3 has 15 residues. CDR3 residues: CASSFHRGSLQPQHF. The CDR3 DNA is TGTGCCAGCAGCTTCCACAGGGGTTCTTTGCAGCCCCAGCATTTT.

This clone has just one count. This chain links TRBV2 with TRBJ1-2; perhaps TRBD1 as D (6 bases). The V and J ends lost 0 bases and 3 bases respectively, with 20 bases between them. Germline V gives CDR1 SNHLY, CDR2 FYNNEI. This CDR3 has 18 amino acids. The CDR3 nucleotides are TGTGCCAGCAGTGAAGCAGGGTGGGGGGCAGGAGATGACTATGGCTACACCTTC. Translated, it gives CASSEAGWGAGDDYGYTF.